Ten or more counts support the clone carrying this TCR beta chain. Diagnoses rested on clinical symptoms, serum thyroxine and TRAb, thyroid ultrasound and orbital computed tomography. The CDR3 has 12 amino acids. V gave up 3 bases and J gave up 1 base, with 6 bases separating them. Germline V gene data show CDR1 as DFQATT and CDR2 as SNEGSKA (reference sequence). The record originates from a study of T cells in Graves' hyperthyroidism and ophthalmopathy. Amplification of TCR beta CDR3 regions used RNA as the template. TCR CDR3 underwent first-round RT-PCR with the HTBI primer set. MiXCR was run by TCRdb on the multiplex PCR reads, yielding one entry per CDR3 protein. The sample lists 300,000 to 400,000 distinct CDR3 sequences, about 20% seen once, with 45% to 50% in the top ten.

Source material: blood. The sequence derives from a woman aged 45-65 years with Graves' hyperthyroidism. This sequence joins TRBV20-1 and TRBJ1-1, with D possibly TRBD1 on 6 matching bases. The CDR3 loop reads CSARTGNTEAFF. CDR3 bases: TGCAGTGCTAGGACAGGGAACACTGAAGCTTTCTTT.